Listed below are T cell receptor beta chains from one sample, sequenced in a study of T cells in Graves' hyperthyroidism and ophthalmopathy. TCRdb itself ran the multiplex PCR reads through MiXCR, one entry per CDR3 protein. Altogether 750,000 to 900,000 distinct CDR3 sequences are present, 38% being singletons, with the ten largest covering approximately 8.7%. Sequences were obtained from blood. These TCRs come from a man younger than 35 with Graves' hyperthyroidism. CDR3s include the opening cysteine and the closing phenylalanine or tryptophan. A D gene is named only where the DNA matches it firmly. Clone size appears in some rows only: once, few, many, or a class for an expanded clone.

V: TRBV12-3/TRBV12-4
D: NA
size: few
J: TRBJ2-5
DNA: TGTGCCAGCAGTTTTGGTAGCCCACAAGAGACCCAGTACTTC
CDR3: CASSFGSPQETQYF

V: TRBV2
D: NA
size: NA
J: TRBJ2-2
DNA: TGTGCCAGCAGTAGCATATACACCGGGGAGCTGTTTTTT
CDR3: CASSSIYTGELFF

V: TRBV29-1
D: NA
size: many
J: TRBJ1-2
DNA: TGCAGCGTTGTGACATACGATGGCTACACCTTC
CDR3: CSVVTYDGYTF

V: TRBV6-2/TRBV6-3
D: NA
size: many
J: TRBJ1-1
DNA: TGTGCCAGCAAAGGCAGATACGCTGAAGCTTTCTTT
CDR3: CASKGRYAEAFF

V: TRBV5-6
D: NA
size: NA
J: TRBJ1-1
DNA: TGTGCCAGCAGCACGACGAGGAAATTCGGCTGGCTGAACACTGAAGCTTTCTTT
CDR3: CASSTTRKFGWLNTEAFF

V: TRBV29-1
D: NA
size: many
J: TRBJ1-1
DNA: TGCAGCGTTGAAGATGGGGCCAACACTGAAGCTTTCTTT
CDR3: CSVEDGANTEAFF

V: TRBV12-3/TRBV12-4
D: NA
size: many
J: TRBJ1-2
DNA: TGTGCCAGCAGTTCGGTCATGGGTAACTATGGCTACACCTTC
CDR3: CASSSVMGNYGYTF

V: TRBV29-1
D: TRBD1
size: many
J: TRBJ2-7
DNA: TGCAGCGTTGAAGGAAAATGGGGGCAGGGACAGTACGAGCAGTACTTC
CDR3: CSVEGKWGQGQYEQYF

V: TRBV5-1
D: NA
size: NA
J: TRBJ1-1
DNA: TGCGCCAGCAGCTTAAATGTGAAGAATTCCATGAACACTGAAGCTTTCTTT
CDR3: CASSLNVKNSMNTEAFF

V: TRBV15
D: NA
size: NA
J: TRBJ2-5
DNA: TGTGCCAGCAGCAGAGATCTTTCGGGGGCAGAGACCCAGTACTTC
CDR3: CASSRDLSGAETQYF

V: TRBV12-3/TRBV12-4
D: NA
size: NA
J: TRBJ2-5
DNA: TGTGCCAGCAGTTCGGTGGGTGGCCAAGAGACCCAGTACTTC
CDR3: CASSSVGGQETQYF

V: TRBV4-3
D: NA
size: few
J: TRBJ2-6
DNA: TGCGCCAGCAGCCCCATTGGGGCAGGGCTTGCTGGGGCCAACGTCCTGACTTTC
CDR3: CASSPIGAGLAGANVLTF

V: TRBV19
D: NA
size: many
J: TRBJ1-1
DNA: TGTGCCACCTCCAAGATAGGGAACACTGAAGCTTTCTTT
CDR3: CATSKIGNTEAFF

V: TRBV25-1
D: NA
size: NA
J: TRBJ1-1
DNA: TGTGCCTGGAGTTCAGGGAGCACTGAAGCTTTCTTT
CDR3: CAWSSGSTEAFF

V: TRBV19
D: NA
size: few
J: TRBJ2-2
DNA: TGTGCCAGTAGTATAAGTGGTGGTATGGCCGGGGAGCTGTTTTTT
CDR3: CASSISGGMAGELFF

V: TRBV7-6
D: NA
size: few
J: TRBJ1-1
DNA: TGTGCCAGCAGCTTCCCAGGTGCAGGCACTGAAGCTTTCTTT
CDR3: CASSFPGAGTEAFF

V: TRBV7-6
D: NA
size: NA
J: TRBJ2-7
DNA: TGTGCCAGCAGCTCCGCCCAAGAGCAGTACTTC
CDR3: CASSSAQEQYF

V: TRBV20-1
D: NA
size: many
J: TRBJ1-2
DNA: TGCAGTGCGAACTATAACAGGGCGGGCGGCTACACCTTC
CDR3: CSANYNRAGGYTF

V: TRBV27
D: NA
size: NA
J: TRBJ2-7
DNA: TGTGCCAGCAGCAAGGGACGTATGAGCTCCTACGAGCAGTACTTC
CDR3: CASSKGRMSSYEQYF

V: TRBV2
D: NA
size: many
J: TRBJ1-1
DNA: TGTGCCAGCAGTGGGAGTTTATTCACTGAAGCTTTCTTT
CDR3: CASSGSLFTEAFF

V: TRBV10-2
D: NA
size: NA
J: TRBJ2-2
DNA: TGCGCCAGCAGTGCGGGACTCACCACCGGGGAGCTGTTTTTT
CDR3: CASSAGLTTGELFF

V: TRBV7-9
D: TRBD1
size: few
J: TRBJ2-7
DNA: TGTGCCAGCAGCCCCTCGACAGGGAACGAGCAGTACTTC
CDR3: CASSPSTGNEQYF

V: TRBV4-3
D: NA
size: NA
J: TRBJ1-1
DNA: TGCGCCAGCAGCCAAGTCACAGTTGGGGAAGCTTTCTTT
CDR3: CASSQVTVGEAFF

V: TRBV20-1
D: NA
size: NA
J: TRBJ2-7
DNA: TGCAGTGCTAGAGAAAGAGGCGGCTACGAGCAGTACTTC
CDR3: CSARERGGYEQYF

V: TRBV6-5
D: NA
size: many
J: TRBJ2-7
DNA: TGTGCCAGCAAGACCGGGACGGACAACTACGAGCAGTACTTC
CDR3: CASKTGTDNYEQYF

V: TRBV24-1
D: TRBD1
size: many
J: TRBJ1-1
DNA: TGTGCCACCAGTGATTGGGACAGGAGTGAAGCTTTCTTT
CDR3: CATSDWDRSEAFF

V: TRBV2
D: TRBD2
size: NA
J: TRBJ2-7
DNA: TGTGCCAGCAGCGCTGGGCTAGCGGGGGGGGGTGAGCAGTACTTC
CDR3: CASSAGLAGGGEQYF

V: TRBV6-6
D: TRBD1
size: few
J: TRBJ2-2
DNA: TGTGCCAGCAGTTCCTTGACAGGGCCGAACACCGGGGAGCTGTTTTTT
CDR3: CASSSLTGPNTGELFF

V: TRBV2
D: TRBD1
size: NA
J: TRBJ2-7
DNA: TGTGCCAGAAAGAAGCCTGAACAGGGGAGCCCTTACGAGCAGTACTTC
CDR3: CARKKPEQGSPYEQYF

V: TRBV15
D: NA
size: NA
J: TRBJ2-5
DNA: TGTGCCACCAGCAGCGAAGGGGGGCGCGAAGAGACCCAGTACTTC
CDR3: CATSSEGGREETQYF

V: TRBV6-5
D: NA
size: NA
J: TRBJ1-4
DNA: TGTGCCAGCAGTTACTCAAGTTCGGGAGAAGTTAATGAAAAACTGTTTTTT
CDR3: CASSYSSSGEVNEKLFF

V: TRBV7-9
D: TRBD1
size: many
J: TRBJ2-2
DNA: TGTGCCAGCCGACGACAGGGGGCGGCCGGGGAGCTGTTTTTT
CDR3: CASRRQGAAGELFF

V: TRBV20-1
D: NA
size: NA
J: TRBJ1-5
DNA: TGCAGTGCTGGCTCACCCCGTCAGGGCCACCGTCAGCCCCAGCATTTT
CDR3: CSAGSPRQGHRQPQHF

V: TRBV10-3
D: TRBD2
size: NA
J: TRBJ2-7
DNA: TGTGCCAGCAGTTACGGGCGGGGGGCAGCCTACGAGCAGTACTTC
CDR3: CASSYGRGAAYEQYF

V: TRBV6-6
D: NA
size: NA
J: TRBJ1-1
DNA: TGTGCCAGCAGTCCCCGGGACGGATCCTTTAACACTGAAGCTTTCTTT
CDR3: CASSPRDGSFNTEAFF

V: TRBV5-1
D: NA
size: NA
J: TRBJ1-1
DNA: TGCGCCAGCAGCTTGGCGGACAGCTCGAACACTGAAGCTTTCTTT
CDR3: CASSLADSSNTEAFF

V: TRBV29-1
D: TRBD1
size: NA
J: TRBJ2-7
DNA: TGCAGCGTTGAAGTTTTCAGCAGGGGGACAGAGACCTCCTACGAGCAGTACTTC
CDR3: CSVEVFSRGTETSYEQYF

V: TRBV6-5
D: NA
size: NA
J: TRBJ2-2
DNA: TGTGCCAGCAGTTACCAGGGAGAGAACACCGGGGAGCTGTTTTTT
CDR3: CASSYQGENTGELFF

V: TRBV7-2
D: TRBD2
size: NA
J: TRBJ2-5
DNA: TGTGCCAGCAGCCATGGGGGGGTGGGGGAGGCCCAGTACTTC
CDR3: CASSHGGVGEAQYF

V: TRBV25-1
D: NA
size: many
J: TRBJ1-1
DNA: TGTGCCAGCAGAGCAACGAAAGGTCCGAACACTGAAGCTTTCTTT
CDR3: CASRATKGPNTEAFF

V: TRBV6-6
D: TRBD2
size: few
J: TRBJ2-7
DNA: TGTGCCAGCAGTTACTCGGGACTAGCTTACGAGCAGTACTTC
CDR3: CASSYSGLAYEQYF

V: TRBV11-2
D: NA
size: few
J: TRBJ2-5
DNA: TGTGCCAGCAGCTTAGAGGCAGGGGTTATTACCCAGTACTTC
CDR3: CASSLEAGVITQYF

V: TRBV4-1
D: TRBD2
size: NA
J: TRBJ2-2
DNA: TGCGCCAGCAGCCCGGGACTAGTCACCGGGGAGCTGTTTTTT
CDR3: CASSPGLVTGELFF